Below are 28 T cell receptor beta chains sequenced from a single sample in a study of CD8+ T cells in alopecia areata. Treatment defined: oral pan-JAK inhibitor, 5-10 mg twice daily. Sequencing relied on a cDNA template that was reverse transcribed from extracted RNA. TCRdb keeps only in-frame clones here, not all; method: immunoSEQ multiplex PCR. The sample contains 120,000 to 150,000 clones, more than 85% of which appear only once. The material sequenced was CD8+ T cells sorted from blood, taken at week 4, from a patient treated with tofacitinib. These receptors were taken from a human donor with alopecia areata.

Of note for this clone: The sample contains more than one DNA sequence encoding this CDR3. The chain is built from TRBV7-9 and TRBJ2-7; D call uncertain. The germline gives CDR1 SEHNR, CDR2 FQNEAQ (reference sequence). The CDR3 spans 11 residues. Trimming shortened V by 6 bases and J by 4 bases, and 7 bases separated the two germline ends. CDR3 residues: CASSPAYEQYF. As DNA, the CDR3 is TGTGCCAGCAGTCCAGCTTACGAGCAGTACTTC. Combining the CDR3 with reference TRBV7-9 and TRBJ2-7 gives the whole variable domain DTGVSQNPRHKITKRGQNVTFRCDPISEHNRLYWYRQTLGQGPEFLTYFQNEAQLEKSRLLSDRFSAERPKGSFSTLEIQRTEQGDSAMYLCASSPAYEQYFGPGTRLTVT.

This rearrangement joins TRBV11-2 to TRBJ2-5; the D is unclear. Looked up from germline, CDR1 is SGHAT and CDR2 is FQNNGV. V was clipped by 2 bases and J by 5 bases, with 3 bases between them. There are 11 residues in the CDR3. The CDR3 coding sequence is TGTGCCAGCAGCTTATCGGAGACCCAGTACTTC. Translated, it gives CASSLSETQYF.

The chain carries TRBV5-1 and TRBJ2-1; no reliable D call. Germline V CDR1 and CDR2: SGHRS, YFSETQ. The CDR3 has 12 amino acids. V lost 0 bases and J 3 bases, leaving 1 base between the germline ends. The CDR3 sequence: CASSLVYNEQFF. CDR3 nucleotide sequence: TGCGCCAGCAGCTTGGTCTACAATGAGCAGTTCTTC. Supplemented by reference TRBV5-1 and TRBJ2-1, the full variable domain reads KAGVTQTPRYLIKTRGQQVTLSCSPISGHRSVSWYQQTPGQGLQFLFEYFSETQRNKGNFPGRFSGRQFSNSRSEMNVSTLELGDSALYLCASSLVYNEQFFGPGTRLTVL.

J is TRBJ2-3 and V is TRBV19, with D uncertain. V was pared by 1 base and J by 0 bases, with 17 bases between. The CDR3 runs to 18 residues. From germline, CDR1 is LNHDA and CDR2 SQIVND (reference sequence). CDR3 region: CASSIVPLTAPSTDTQYF. Written as DNA, the CDR3 is TGTGCCAGTAGTATAGTTCCCCTCACAGCCCCTAGCACAGATACGCAGTATTTT.

This clone has more than one count but fewer than ten. This chain connects TRBV30 to TRBJ2-4, with TRBD1 matching over 7 bases. Trimming at V came to 0 bases and at J to 5 bases, leaving 7 bases not matched to a gene. CDR1 and CDR2 from the germline V gene are GTSNPN and SVGIG (reference sequence). This CDR3 has 15 residues. CDR3 loop: CAWSVRRGPENIQYF. The CDR3 bases are TGTGCCTGGAGTGTAAGAAGGGGGCCCGAAAACATTCAGTACTTC.

J is TRBJ2-7 and V is TRBV7-6; D is tentatively TRBD1 or TRBD2 (6 bases each). V lost 3 bases and J lost 3, with 15 bases in between. Germline values: CDR1 SGHVS, CDR2 FNYEAQ. The CDR3 is 15 amino acids. CDR3 sequence reads: CASSLTAGHLYEQYF. CDR3 nucleotide sequence: TGTGCCAGCAGCTTGACCGCGGGACACCTCTACGAGCAGTACTTC.

The sample holds one count of this clone. The gene calls are TRBV29-1 and TRBJ2-2; the D gene is possibly TRBD1 (6 bases). The V end was cut by 6 bases, the J end by 6 bases, with 14 bases between. Germline CDR1 reads SQVTM; CDR2 reads ANQGSEA. CDR3 length: 13 amino acids. The CDR3 DNA reads TGCAGCGTGGGGACACCGGGCCCCGGGGAGCTGTTTTTT. Its translation is CSVGTPGPGELFF.

CDR3 residues: CASSEAALNTEAFF. The CDR3 nucleotides read TGTGCCAGCAGTGAAGCCGCGTTGAACACTGAAGCTTTCTTT. The chain has TRBV6-1 and TRBJ1-1, with no clear D. Germline CDR1 and CDR2: MNHNS and SASEGT. The V end was cut by 0 bases, the J end by 0 bases, with 5 bases between. There are 14 residues in the CDR3.

The gene calls are TRBV10-2 and TRBJ2-7; D is perhaps TRBD2 (6 bases). The germline V and J ends were trimmed by 8 bases and 2 bases, with 16 bases remaining between them. The CDR3 sequence is 14 residues long. Looked up from germline, CDR1 is WSHSY and CDR2 is SAAADI. The CDR3 coding sequence is TGCGCCAGCTCCTCGGGAGATAGGACCTACGAGCAGTACTTC. This gives the protein CASSSGDRTYEQYF.

The CDR3 loop is CASSWPGAGAGYTF. For the CDR3, the DNA is TGTGCCAGCAGTTGGCCGGGGGCGGGGGCTGGCTACACCTTC. The chain links TRBV6-6 to TRBJ1-2; D perhaps matches TRBD1 (6 bases). The V gene's germline CDR1 is MNHNY and CDR2 SVGAGI (reference sequence). The CDR3 is 14 amino acids. Trimming removed 4 bases from V and 7 bases from J, with 16 bases in between.

CDR3 residues: CASSSMTAETQYF. CDR3 sequence (DNA): TGTGCCAGCAGCTCCATGACAGCAGAGACCCAGTACTTC. The genes are TRBV7-9 and TRBJ2-5; D possibly corresponds to TRBD1 (5 bases). The CDR3 covers 13 residues. V lost 4 bases to trimming and J lost 4 bases, with 10 bases between them. Germline V gene lookup returns CDR1 SEHNR and CDR2 FQNEAQ (reference sequence).

The chain carries TRBV7-6 and TRBJ2-1; D possibly corresponds to TRBD2 (6 bases). This CDR3 is built from 16 residues. Per the germline V gene, CDR1 is SGHVS and CDR2 is FNYEAQ. Trimming pared 10 bases from V and 2 bases from J, leaving 21 bases between. DNA for the CDR3: TGTGCCATATATGGGGGGACCCCAAGTCCCTACAATGAGCAGTTCTTC. Residues: CAIYGGTPSPYNEQFF.

This chain connects TRBV27 to TRBJ1-2, with 8 bases that match TRBD1. There are 14 residues in the CDR3. Germline V lookup: CDR1 MNHEY, CDR2 SMNVEV (reference sequence). The V gene end was trimmed by 8 bases and the J gene end by 6 bases; junction bases not matched to a gene: 11. The CDR3 spells CASGWPTGANGYTF. In DNA form, the CDR3 reads TGTGCCAGCGGATGGCCGACAGGGGCGAATGGCTACACCTTC.

This clone was recorded once. The chain recombines TRBV19 with TRBJ2-6; 11 bases are shared with TRBD1. The V gene's germline CDR1 is LNHDA and CDR2 SQIVND (reference sequence). This CDR3 is built from 16 residues. V lost 9 bases to trimming and J lost 1 base; unmatched junction nucleotides: 5. CDR3 DNA: TGTGCCAGCGGGGACAGGGGGTCTTCTGGGGCCAACGTCCTGACTTTC. Amino acids: CASGDRGSSGANVLTF. Together with reference TRBV19 and TRBJ2-6, the CDR3 gives the full variable domain: DGGITQSPKYLFRKEGQNVTLSCEQNLNHDAMYWYRQDPGQGLRLIYYSQIVNDFQKGDIAEGYSVSREKKESFPLTVTSAQKNPTAFYLCASGDRGSSGANVLTFGAGSRLTVL.

The sample holds one count of this clone. Compared with germline, one end of the junction differs, possibly owing to a read error. This chain connects TRBV7-7 to TRBJ2-5; TRBD2 matches at 15 bases. This CDR3 has 18 amino acids. Germline V lookup: CDR1 SSHAT, CDR2 FNYEAQ (reference sequence). CDR3 nucleotides: TGTGCTAGCAGCTTAGCGCCGGGGACTAGCGGGAGGATTGAGACCCAGTACTTC. Amino acids: CASSLAPGTSGRIETQYF.

The rearrangement joins TRBV19 to TRBJ2-1, with 9 bases identical to TRBD1. The germline V gene has CDR1 LNHDA and CDR2 SQIVND (reference sequence). The CDR3 consists of 14 residues. Unmatched junction bases numbered 4, after V lost 4 bases and J lost 6 bases. CDR3 sequence reads: CASSTPGQGNEQFF. In nucleotides, the CDR3 is TGTGCCAGTAGTACGCCGGGACAGGGCAATGAGCAGTTCTTC.

The gene calls are TRBV5-6 and TRBJ2-1, with 7 bases that match TRBD2. Germline V CDR1 and CDR2: SGHDT, YYEEEE. Trimming removed 1 base from V and 8 bases from J; junction bases left unmatched: 6. The CDR3 consists of 14 residues. In DNA form, the CDR3 reads TGTGCCAGCAGCTTGTACCGCGGGAGCGATGAGCAGTTCTTC. Translated, it gives CASSLYRGSDEQFF.

The DNA of the CDR3 is TGCGCCAGCAGCTTGGAAGGGCCCGACCTGAGGGACGAGCAGTACTTC. This translates into CASSLEGPDLRDEQYF. The chain has TRBV5-1 and TRBJ2-7; D might be TRBD2 (5 bases). Per germline, CDR1 SGHRS and CDR2 YFSETQ. This CDR3 is 16 amino acids long. Trimming removed 0 bases at V and 5 bases at J, with 18 bases between. The full variable domain, with the rest looked up from reference TRBV5-1 and TRBJ2-7, is KAGVTQTPRYLIKTRGQQVTLSCSPISGHRSVSWYQQTPGQGLQFLFEYFSETQRNKGNFPGRFSGRQFSNSRSEMNVSTLELGDSALYLCASSLEGPDLRDEQYFGPGTRLTVT.

CDR3 loop: CASSSTGGFGGANVLTF. CDR3 DNA: TGTGCCAGCAGCTCGACAGGGGGCTTTGGTGGGGCCAACGTCCTGACTTTC. The chain links TRBV11-2 to TRBJ2-6, with 10 bases aligning to TRBD1. The V gene's germline CDR1 is SGHAT and CDR2 FQNNGV. J lost 3 bases, V lost 4 bases, and 6 bases had no gene match. This CDR3 has 17 residues. The variable domain in full, with the rest retrieved from reference TRBV11-2 and TRBJ2-6, is EAGVAQSPRYKIIEKRQSVAFWCNPISGHATLYWYQQILGQGPKLLIQFQNNGVVDDSQLPKDRFSAERLKGVDSTLKIQPAKLEDSAVYLCASSSTGGFGGANVLTFGAGSRLTVL.

The chain employs TRBV27 and TRBJ2-3, with D possibly TRBD1 on 5 matching bases. In germline, CDR1 is MNHEY, CDR2 SMNVEV (reference sequence). V dropped 5 bases and J dropped 8 bases, with 14 bases sitting between them. This CDR3 spans 13 amino acids. Written as DNA, the CDR3 is TGTGCCAGCAGTCCGGACACCCTGCTTACGCAGTATTTT. This sequence encodes CASSPDTLLTQYF.

In the case of this clone: The sample contains more than one DNA sequence encoding this CDR3. This chain joins TRBV7-3 and TRBJ2-3; 7 bases are a match to TRBD2. The trim removed 2 bases at V and 1 base at J, leaving 0 bases unmatched. This CDR3 is built from 14 residues. The V gene's germline CDR1 is SGHTA and CDR2 FQGTGA. The chain's CDR3 is CASSLAGGTDTQYF. The CDR3, as DNA: TGTGCCAGCAGCTTAGCGGGGGGCACAGATACGCAGTATTTT.

This chain joins TRBV29-1 and TRBJ2-1, with a possible D match to TRBD2 (5 bases). V was pared by 4 bases and J by 0 bases, with 7 bases between. This CDR3 comprises 13 residues. Looked up from germline, CDR1 is SQVTM and CDR2 is ANQGSEA. The chain's CDR3 is CSVVAYSYNEQFF. CDR3 coding DNA: TGCAGCGTTGTAGCGTACTCCTACAATGAGCAGTTCTTC.

In DNA, the CDR3 is TGTGCCAGCAGCTTGCAGGGAGGGGCCAAAAACATTCAGTACTTC. This sequence encodes CASSLQGGAKNIQYF. The chain carries TRBV5-6 and TRBJ2-4, with 7 bases that match TRBD2. V was clipped by 1 base and J by 1 base; unmatched bases: 2. This CDR3 spans 15 amino acids. In germline, CDR1 is SGHDT, CDR2 YYEEEE.

This clone was recorded once. This sample includes further DNA sequences coding for the same CDR3. This sequence joins TRBV30 and TRBJ2-1; no definite D call. There are 11 residues in the CDR3. Trimming left V 2 bases short and J 2 bases short, with 1 base between. Germline loops: CDR1 GTSNPN, CDR2 SVGIG (reference sequence). The DNA of the CDR3 is TGTGCCTGGAGTCCCTACAATGAGCAGTTCTTC. It yields the protein CAWSPYNEQFF.

This chain connects TRBV5-6 to TRBJ2-1, with D possibly being TRBD2 (5 bases). The germline CDR1 and CDR2 sequences are SGHDT and YYEEEE. Trimming shortened V by 4 bases and J by 8 bases, and 10 bases separated the two germline ends. The CDR3 spans 12 residues. The CDR3 DNA follows: TGTGCCAGCAGCAACCGGAGGTATGAGCAGTTCTTC. Protein sequence: CASSNRRYEQFF.

The chain couples TRBV4-1 to TRBJ1-1; D remains unclear. Trimming took 0 bases from V and 1 from J, leaving 6 bases between them. The CDR3 is 14 residues long. Germline loops: CDR1 MGHRA, CDR2 YSYEKL. CDR3 nucleotide sequence: TGCGCCAGCAGCCAAGAACCGGGGAACACTGAAGCTTTCTTT. As protein: CASSQEPGNTEAFF.

The V and J genes are TRBV5-1 and TRBJ2-1; TRBD1 agrees at 8 bases. The J segment lost 0 bases and the V segment lost 2 bases, leaving 4 bases of the junction unmatched. The CDR3 is 16 residues long. CDR1 is SGHRS and CDR2 is YFSETQ in the germline V gene. CDR3 amino acids: CASSFRDRSSYNEQFF. The DNA of the CDR3 is TGCGCCAGCAGCTTCCGGGACAGGAGCTCCTACAATGAGCAGTTCTTC. Full variable domain (outside the CDR3, taken from reference TRBV5-1 and TRBJ2-1): KAGVTQTPRYLIKTRGQQVTLSCSPISGHRSVSWYQQTPGQGLQFLFEYFSETQRNKGNFPGRFSGRQFSNSRSEMNVSTLELGDSALYLCASSFRDRSSYNEQFFGPGTRLTVL.

The chain combines TRBV27 with TRBJ2-7; D unresolved. Germline V CDR1 and CDR2: MNHEY, SMNVEV (reference sequence). The CDR3 is 14 amino acids. V was shortened by 0 bases and J by 6 bases, with 12 bases between the two germline ends. CDR3 in amino acids: CASSLSVRSPEQYF. In DNA, the CDR3 is TGTGCCAGCAGTTTATCTGTTCGGTCCCCCGAGCAGTACTTC.